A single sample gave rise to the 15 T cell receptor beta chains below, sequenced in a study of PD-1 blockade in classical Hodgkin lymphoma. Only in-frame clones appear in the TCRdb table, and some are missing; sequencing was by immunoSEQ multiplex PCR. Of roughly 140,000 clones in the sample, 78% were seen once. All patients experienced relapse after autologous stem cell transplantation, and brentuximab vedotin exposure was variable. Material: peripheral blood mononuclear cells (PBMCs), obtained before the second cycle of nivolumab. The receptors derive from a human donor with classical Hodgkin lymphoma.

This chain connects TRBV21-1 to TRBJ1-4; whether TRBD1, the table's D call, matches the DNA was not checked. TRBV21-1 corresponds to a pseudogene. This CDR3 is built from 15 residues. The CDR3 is CASSTGTRTNEKLFF. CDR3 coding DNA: TGTGCCAGCAGCACTGGGACACGGACTAATGAAAAACTGTTTTTT.

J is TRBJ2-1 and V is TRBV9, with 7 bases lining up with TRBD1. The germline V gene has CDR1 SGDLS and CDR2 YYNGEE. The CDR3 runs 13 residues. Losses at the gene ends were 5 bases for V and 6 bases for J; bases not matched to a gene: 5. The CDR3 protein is CASSATGVNEQFF. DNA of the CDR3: TGTGCCAGCAGTGCTACAGGGGTCAATGAGCAGTTCTTC.

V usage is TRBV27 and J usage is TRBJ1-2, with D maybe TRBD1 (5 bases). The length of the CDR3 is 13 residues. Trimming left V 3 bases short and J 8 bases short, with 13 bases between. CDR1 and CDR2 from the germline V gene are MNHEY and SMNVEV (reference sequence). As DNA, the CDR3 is TGTGCCAGCAGTTTCTTTAAGGGGTGGGGCTACACCTTC. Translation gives CASSFFKGWGYTF.

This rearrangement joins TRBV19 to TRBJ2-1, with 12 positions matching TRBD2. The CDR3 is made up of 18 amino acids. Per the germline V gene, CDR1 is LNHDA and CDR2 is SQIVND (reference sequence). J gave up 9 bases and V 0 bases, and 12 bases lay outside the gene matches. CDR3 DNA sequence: TGTGCCAGTAGTATAGACCTCCTCGGACTAGCGGGACTCGGTGAGCAGTTCTTC. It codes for CASSIDLLGLAGLGEQFF. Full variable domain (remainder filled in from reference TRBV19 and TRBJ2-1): DGGITQSPKYLFRKEGQNVTLSCEQNLNHDAMYWYRQDPGQGLRLIYYSQIVNDFQKGDIAEGYSVSREKKESFPLTVTSAQKNPTAFYLCASSIDLLGLAGLGEQFFGPGTRLTVL.

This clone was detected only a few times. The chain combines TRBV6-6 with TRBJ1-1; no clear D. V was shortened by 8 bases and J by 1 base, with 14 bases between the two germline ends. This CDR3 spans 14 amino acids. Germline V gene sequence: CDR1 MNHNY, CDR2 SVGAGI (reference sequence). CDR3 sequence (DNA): TGTGCCAGCGGCGCCCGGATGGGGAACACTGAAGCTTTCTTT. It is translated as CASGARMGNTEAFF.

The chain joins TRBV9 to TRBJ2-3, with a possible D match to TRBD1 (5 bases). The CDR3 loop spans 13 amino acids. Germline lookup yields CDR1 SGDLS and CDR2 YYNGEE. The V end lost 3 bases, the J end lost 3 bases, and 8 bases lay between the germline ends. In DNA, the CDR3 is TGTGCCAGCAGCGCAGGGTGGACAGATACGCAGTATTTT. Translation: CASSAGWTDTQYF.

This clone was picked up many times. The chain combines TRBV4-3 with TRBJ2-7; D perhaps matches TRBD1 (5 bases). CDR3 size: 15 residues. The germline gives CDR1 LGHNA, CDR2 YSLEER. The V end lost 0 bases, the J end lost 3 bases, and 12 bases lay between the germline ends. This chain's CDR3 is CASSQDHPGNYEQYF. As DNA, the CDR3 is TGCGCCAGCAGCCAAGATCATCCAGGGAACTACGAGCAGTACTTC.

For the CDR3, the DNA is TGTGCCATCAGTACACTGATCGGTGAGCAGTTCTTC. It yields the protein CAISTLIGEQFF. The chain joins TRBV10-3 to TRBJ2-1; D uncertain. V lost 5 bases and J 9 bases, leaving 11 bases between the germline ends. The CDR3 is made up of 12 amino acids. Germline values: CDR1 ENHRY, CDR2 SYGVKD.

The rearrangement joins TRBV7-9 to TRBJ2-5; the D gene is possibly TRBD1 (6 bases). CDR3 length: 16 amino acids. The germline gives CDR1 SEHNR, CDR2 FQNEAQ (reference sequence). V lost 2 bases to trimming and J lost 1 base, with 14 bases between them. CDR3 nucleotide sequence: TGTGCCAGCAGCTTACTGGCCAGGGGCCCCCAAGAGACCCAGTACTTC. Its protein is CASSLLARGPQETQYF.

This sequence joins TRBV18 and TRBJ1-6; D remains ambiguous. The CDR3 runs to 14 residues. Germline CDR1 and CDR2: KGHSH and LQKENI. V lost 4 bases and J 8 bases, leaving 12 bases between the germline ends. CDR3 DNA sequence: TGTGCCAGCTCACTCGATTGGGGTGATTCACCCCTCCACTTT. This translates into CASSLDWGDSPLHF.

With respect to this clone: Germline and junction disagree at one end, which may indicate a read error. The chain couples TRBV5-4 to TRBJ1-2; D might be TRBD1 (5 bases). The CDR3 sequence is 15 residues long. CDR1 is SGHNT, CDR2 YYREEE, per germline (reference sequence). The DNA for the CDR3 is TGTGCCAGCACCTTGCACGGGGGGGCTAACTATGGCTACACCTTC. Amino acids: CASTLHGGANYGYTF. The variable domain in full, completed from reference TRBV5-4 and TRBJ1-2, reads ETGVTQSPTHLIKTRGQQVTLRCSSQSGHNTVSWYQQALGQGPQFIFQYYREEENGRGNFPPRFSGLQFPNYSSELNVNALELDDSALYLCASTLHGGANYGYTFGSGTRLTVV.

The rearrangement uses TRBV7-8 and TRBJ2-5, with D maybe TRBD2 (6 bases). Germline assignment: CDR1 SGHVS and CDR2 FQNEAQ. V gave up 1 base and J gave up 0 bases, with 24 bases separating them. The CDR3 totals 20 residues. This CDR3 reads CASSLVLSPGLHSYQETQYF. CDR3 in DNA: TGTGCCAGCAGCTTAGTATTATCACCGGGACTCCACTCGTACCAAGAGACCCAGTACTTC. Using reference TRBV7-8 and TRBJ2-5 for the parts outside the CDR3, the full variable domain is GAGVSQSPRYKVAKRGQDVALRCDPISGHVSLFWYQQALGQGPEFLTYFQNEAQLDKSGLPSDRFFAERPEGSVSTLKIQRTQQEDSAVYLCASSLVLSPGLHSYQETQYFGPGTRLLVL.

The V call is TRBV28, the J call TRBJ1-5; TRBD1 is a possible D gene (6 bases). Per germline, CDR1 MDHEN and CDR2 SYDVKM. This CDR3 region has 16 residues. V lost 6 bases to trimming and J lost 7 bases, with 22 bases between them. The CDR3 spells CASSRAGTTGSQPQHF. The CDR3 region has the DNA TGTGCCAGCAGCCGCGCCGGGACAACGGGTTCGCAGCCCCAGCATTTT.

CDR3 sequence reads: CASSNSYQGAGGYTF. Written as DNA, the CDR3 is TGTGCCAGCAGTAACTCGTACCAGGGGGCAGGAGGCTACACCTTC. The chain is built from TRBV27 and TRBJ1-2, with 8 bases identical to TRBD1. Trimming cost V 5 bases and J 8 bases; bases outside gene matches: 13. CDR3 length equals 15 residues. Germline-derived CDR1 and CDR2 are MNHEY and SMNVEV (reference sequence).

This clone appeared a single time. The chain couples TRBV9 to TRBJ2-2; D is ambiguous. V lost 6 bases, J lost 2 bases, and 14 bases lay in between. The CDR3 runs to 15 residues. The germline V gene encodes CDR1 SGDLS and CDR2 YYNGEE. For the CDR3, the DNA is TGTGCCAGCACAGGAACCGATCTTAACACCGGGGAGCTGTTTTTT. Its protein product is CASTGTDLNTGELFF.